These 16 T cell receptor beta chains came from one sample sequenced in a study of cytomegalovirus exposure and HLA in healthy donors. Primers: 60 Vbeta forward and 13 Jbeta reverse. TCRdb's copy holds only in-frame clones and misses some; the assay was immunoSEQ multiplex PCR. The top ten hold approximately 8.5% of the sample, which has 180,000 or so clones, over 75% seen once. Sequencing was carried out using PBMCs. These receptors all stem from a man younger than 30 in good health and CMV-seropositive.

The rearrangement uses TRBV27 and TRBJ2-1; D gene unclear. The CDR3 runs to 12 residues. The germline V gene has CDR1 MNHEY and CDR2 SMNVEV (reference sequence). V was trimmed by 8 bases and J by 6 bases, leaving 11 bases between them. CDR3 coding DNA: TGTGCCAGCTATCGAGTGATCAATGAGCAGTTCTTC. Its translation: CASYRVINEQFF.

This sequence joins TRBV30 and TRBJ1-5; D may be TRBD1 (5 bases). The V gene's germline CDR1 is GTSNPN and CDR2 SVGIG (reference sequence). The V gene lost 5 bases and the J gene lost 5 bases, with 10 bases spanning the gap. The CDR3 contains 12 residues. The CDR3 sequence is CAWGTGDQPQHF. In nucleotides, the CDR3 is TGTGCCTGGGGGACGGGGGATCAGCCCCAGCATTTT.

The J gene is TRBJ2-2, the V gene TRBV5-5; D is unresolved. V lost 1 base and J lost 7, with 5 bases in between. Germline loops: CDR1 SGHKS, CDR2 YYEKEE (reference sequence). CDR3 size: 12 residues. The DNA of the CDR3 is TGTGCCAGCAGCTTGCCCCTCGGGGAGCTGTTTTTT. Amino acids: CASSLPLGELFF.

V gene TRBV5-6 combines with J gene TRBJ2-5; no reliable D call. Germline CDR1 and CDR2: SGHDT and YYEEEE. CDR3 length: 13 residues. The V and J ends lost 1 base and 3 bases respectively, with 7 bases between them. CDR3 coding DNA: TGTGCCAGCAGCTTGACTGGAGAAGAGACCCAGTACTTC. This translates into CASSLTGEETQYF.

The chain is built from TRBV10-3 and TRBJ1-5; no firm D call. This CDR3 is 17 amino acids long. Germline CDR1 is ENHRY and CDR2 is SYGVKD. Deletions cut 7 bases from V and 6 bases from J, with 25 bases between. CDR3 in DNA: TGTGCCATCATATCCCCCAGTTCGGGAAATACCCTTCAGCCCCAGCATTTT. Amino acids: CAIISPSSGNTLQPQHF.

Worth noting for this clone: A read error may produce the germline difference seen at one junction end. Other DNA sequences in this sample translate to the same CDR3. The rearrangement links TRBV10-3 to TRBJ1-5; D is unclear. The CDR3 spans 12 residues. Germline V CDR1 and CDR2: ENHRY, SYGVKD. The DNA of the CDR3 is TGCGCCATCAGTCCCAACAATCAGCCCCAGCATTTT. It yields the protein CAISPNNQPQHF.

The CDR3 DNA sequence: TGTGCCAGCGGGGGGAACTATGGCTACACCTTC. This encodes CASGGNYGYTF. The gene calls are TRBV6-5 and TRBJ1-2; TRBD1 is a possible D gene (5 bases). CDR3 length: 11 residues. V dropped 8 bases and J dropped 2 bases, with 6 bases sitting between them. From germline, CDR1 is MNHEY and CDR2 SVGAGI.

The rearrangement joins TRBV2 to TRBJ1-1; D not resolved. This CDR3 contains 11 residues. The germline gives CDR1 SNHLY, CDR2 FYNNEI. The V and J ends lost 9 bases and 3 bases respectively, with 8 bases between them. DNA of the CDR3: TGTGCCAGTAGGAGGGACACTGAAGCTTTCTTT. Translating it yields CASRRDTEAFF.

V usage is TRBV28 and J usage is TRBJ2-7, with 10 bases identical to TRBD1. The trim removed 0 bases at V and 4 bases at J, leaving 3 bases unmatched. This CDR3 has 15 residues. In germline, CDR1 is MDHEN, CDR2 SYDVKM. This CDR3 is CASSLWGQGSYEQYF. CDR3 bases: TGTGCCAGCAGTTTATGGGGACAGGGGTCGTACGAGCAGTACTTC.

V usage is TRBV5-4 and J usage is TRBJ1-2; D unclear. In germline, CDR1 is SGHNT, CDR2 YYREEE (reference sequence). This CDR3 is built from 12 residues. V was cut by 0 bases and J by 6 bases, with 6 bases left in between. In nucleotides, the CDR3 is TGTGCCAGCAGCTTGGTCGGGAATGGCTACACCTTC. Protein product: CASSLVGNGYTF.

V and J are TRBV5-1 and TRBJ2-3; D perhaps matches TRBD1 (5 bases). Germline V gives CDR1 SGHRS, CDR2 YFSETQ. This CDR3 is built from 14 residues. V shed 0 bases and J shed 1 base, with 6 bases lying between them. CDR3 sequence (DNA): TGCGCCAGCAGCTTGGCCAGGGGCACAGATACGCAGTATTTT. This encodes CASSLARGTDTQYF.

The chain has TRBV9 and TRBJ1-1; D call uncertain. The V gene lost 3 bases and the J gene lost 5 bases, with 8 bases spanning the gap. This CDR3 is 12 amino acids long. CDR1 SGDLS and CDR2 YYNGEE come from the germline V gene. CDR3 residues: CASSAAGTEAFF. The CDR3 nucleotides are TGTGCCAGCAGCGCCGCGGGGACTGAAGCTTTCTTT.

The V call is TRBV9, the J call TRBJ2-7; TRBD1 is a possible D gene (7 bases). Per germline, CDR1 SGDLS and CDR2 YYNGEE. The V and J ends lost 0 bases and 2 bases respectively, with 12 bases between them. The CDR3 contains 15 residues. CDR3 sequence reads: CASSVGGDSTYEQYF. CDR3 coding DNA: TGTGCCAGCAGCGTAGGGGGGGACAGTACCTACGAGCAGTACTTC.

On this clone itself: Within the sample, other DNA sequences also encode this same CDR3. The J gene is TRBJ1-1, the V gene TRBV19, with D perhaps TRBD1 (5 bases). The germline V gene has CDR1 LNHDA and CDR2 SQIVND (reference sequence). The CDR3 runs 13 residues. V gave up 3 bases and J gave up 1 base, with 6 bases separating them. CDR3 sequence reads: CASSIGGNTEAFF. DNA for the CDR3: TGTGCCAGTAGTATCGGGGGGAACACTGAAGCTTTCTTT.

The genes are TRBV7-8 and TRBJ2-1; 11 nucleotides align to TRBD2. Germline V gives CDR1 SGHVS, CDR2 FQNEAQ. This CDR3 spans 16 amino acids. The ends lost 4 bases at V and 5 bases at J; junction bases unmatched: 7. The CDR3: CASSSYGTSGDNEQFF. Here the CDR3 DNA reads TGTGCCAGCAGCTCCTACGGGACTAGCGGTGACAATGAGCAGTTCTTC.

This sequence joins TRBV27 and TRBJ2-5; 8 positions agree with TRBD2. The CDR3 has 16 amino acids. V was clipped by 0 bases and J by 4 bases; unmatched bases: 7. In germline, CDR1 is MNHEY, CDR2 SMNVEV (reference sequence). The CDR3 here is CASSLSPGGARETQYF. CDR3 coding DNA: TGTGCCAGCAGTTTATCCCCGGGGGGGGCTCGAGAGACCCAGTACTTC.